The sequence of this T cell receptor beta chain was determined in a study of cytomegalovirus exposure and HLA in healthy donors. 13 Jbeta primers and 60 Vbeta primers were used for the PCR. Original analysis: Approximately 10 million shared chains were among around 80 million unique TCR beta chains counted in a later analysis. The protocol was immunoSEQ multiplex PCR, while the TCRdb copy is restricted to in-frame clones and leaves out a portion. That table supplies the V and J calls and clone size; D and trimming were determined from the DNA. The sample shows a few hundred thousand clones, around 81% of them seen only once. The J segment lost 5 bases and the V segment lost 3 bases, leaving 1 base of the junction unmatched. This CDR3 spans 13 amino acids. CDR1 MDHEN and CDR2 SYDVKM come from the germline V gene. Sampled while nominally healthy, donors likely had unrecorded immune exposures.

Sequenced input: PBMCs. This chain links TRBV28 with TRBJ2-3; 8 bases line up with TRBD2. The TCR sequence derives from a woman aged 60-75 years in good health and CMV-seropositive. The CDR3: CASSFLAGDTQYF. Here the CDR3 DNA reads TGTGCCAGCAGTTTCCTAGCGGGAGATACGCAGTATTTT.